This TCR beta chain originates from a study of T cell changes during pregnancy in multiple sclerosis. TCRdb keeps only in-frame clones here, not all; method: immunoSEQ multiplex PCR. The top ten hold around 0.2% of the sample, which has more than 65,000 clones, roughly nine tenths seen once. The V and J ends lost 2 bases and 0 bases respectively, with 9 bases between them. The CDR3 consists of 15 residues. Germline CDR1 and CDR2: SGHVS and FNYEAQ. The rearrangement joins TRBV7-6 to TRBJ2-3; D is unresolved. The receptor comes from a female donor with multiple sclerosis, enrolled in a pregnancy study. Sequenced material: CD4+ T cells from peripheral blood mononuclear cells, taken before pregnancy. The CDR3 protein is CASSLSGSSTDTQYF. As DNA, the CDR3 is TGTGCCAGCAGCTTATCGGGTTCTAGCACAGATACGCAGTATTTT.